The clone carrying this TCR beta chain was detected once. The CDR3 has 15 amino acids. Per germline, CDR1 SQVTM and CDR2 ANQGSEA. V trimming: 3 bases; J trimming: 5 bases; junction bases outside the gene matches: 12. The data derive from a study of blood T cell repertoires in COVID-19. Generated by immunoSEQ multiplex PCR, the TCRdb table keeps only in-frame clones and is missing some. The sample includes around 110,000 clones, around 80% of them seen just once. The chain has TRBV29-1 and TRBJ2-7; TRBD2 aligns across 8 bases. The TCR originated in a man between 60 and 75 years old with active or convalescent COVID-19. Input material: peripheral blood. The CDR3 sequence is CSVDGESGSAHEQYF. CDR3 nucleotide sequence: TGCAGCGTTGATGGAGAAAGCGGGAGTGCCCACGAGCAGTACTTC.